This T cell receptor (beta chain) was captured by sequencing in a study of CD8 T cells in ankylosing spondylitis. TCRdb processed the 5' RACE reads anew with MiXCR; each CDR3 protein has one entry. The data show fewer than 550,000 distinct CDR3 sequences, with 5.3% seen just once and around 3.5% held by the top ten. The V gene end was trimmed by 7 bases and the J gene end by 4 bases; junction bases not matched to a gene: 13. Germline V lookup: CDR1 MNHNS, CDR2 SASEGT. CDR3 length: 16 amino acids. In its sample, this clonotype was seen many times. As yet, its antigen is unknown. General study findings and limits: It appeared that ankylosing spondylitis blood was characterized by a TCR beta motif of under ten highly homologous variants.

This chain connects TRBV6-1 to TRBJ1-5; 7 nucleotides line up with TRBD1. The sequence derives from a male donor with ankylosing spondylitis. Sequencing was done on a sample of blood, either unsorted or a sorted T cell fraction (not recorded which). The CDR3 protein is CASILGGQGENQPQHF. CDR3 coding DNA: TGTGCCAGCATCCTAGGGGGGCAGGGGGAGAATCAGCCCCAGCATTTT.